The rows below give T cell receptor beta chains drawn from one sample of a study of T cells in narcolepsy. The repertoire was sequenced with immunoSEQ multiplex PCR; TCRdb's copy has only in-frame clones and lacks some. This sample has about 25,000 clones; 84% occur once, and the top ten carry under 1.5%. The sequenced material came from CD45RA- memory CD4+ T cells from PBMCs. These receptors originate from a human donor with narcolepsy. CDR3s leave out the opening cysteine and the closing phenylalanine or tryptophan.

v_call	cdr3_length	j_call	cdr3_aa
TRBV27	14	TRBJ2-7	ASSTKTTLANYEQY
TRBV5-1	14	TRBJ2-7	ASSLRGRDRGNEQY
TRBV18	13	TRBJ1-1	ASSPSGIGVAEAF
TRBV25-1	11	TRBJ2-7	ASSGTVLEVQY
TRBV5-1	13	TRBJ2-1	ASRPPGRVGNEQF
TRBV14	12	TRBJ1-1	ASSQHTGNTEAF
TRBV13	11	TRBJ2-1	ASTLRAYNEQF
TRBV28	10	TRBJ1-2	ASSWLAYGYT
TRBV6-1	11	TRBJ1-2	ASRHSSDYGYT
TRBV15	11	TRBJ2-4	ATSRDRFDRAY
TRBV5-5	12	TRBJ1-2	ASSLSVQNYGYT
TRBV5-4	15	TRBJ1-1	ASSLAKGLTLNTEAF
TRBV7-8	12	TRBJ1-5	ASSLDSIGQPQH
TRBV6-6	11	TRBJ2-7	ASSHQTGYEQY
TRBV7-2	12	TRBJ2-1	ASSYQREGYEQF
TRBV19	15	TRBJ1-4	ASRPAPLARRDEKLF
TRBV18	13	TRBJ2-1	ASSPQISSYNEQF
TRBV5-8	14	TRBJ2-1	ASSLWRTLSYNEQF
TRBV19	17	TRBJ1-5	ASSMGPGQGYMGNQPQH
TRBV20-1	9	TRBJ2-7	SAPLARDSQ
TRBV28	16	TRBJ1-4	ASSLRVRGRGPNEKLF
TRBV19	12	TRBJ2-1	ASSMGVNVNEQF
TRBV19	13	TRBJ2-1	ASSGKGLPGDEQF
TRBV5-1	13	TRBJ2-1	ASSLSGGAYNEQF
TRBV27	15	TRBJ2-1	ASSRLGGLAEYNEQF
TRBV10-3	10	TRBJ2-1	AISGPYNEQF
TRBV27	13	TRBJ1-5	ASSPGGTPKYAQH
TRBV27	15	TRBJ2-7	ASSGLAGPTIRYEQY
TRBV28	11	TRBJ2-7	ASMRGRAYEQY
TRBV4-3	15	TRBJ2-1	ASSQGCRRFCYNEQF
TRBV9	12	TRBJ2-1	ASSPRGQYNEQF
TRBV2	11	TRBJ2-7	ASRTGRVYEQY
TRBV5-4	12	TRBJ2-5	ASSLGGGAETQY
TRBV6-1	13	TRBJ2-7	ASKQGQRHTYEQY
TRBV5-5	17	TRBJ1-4	ASSRLYRDRVATNEKLF